The 25 T cell receptor beta chains in this list originate from one sample, sequenced in a study of shared clonotypes between healthy human individuals. Using immunoSEQ multiplex PCR, the repertoire was profiled, and TCRdb retains in-frame clones only, with some absent. The profile covers roughly 700,000 clones, with around 67% appearing a single time and approximately 1.8% taken by the ten largest. Sequenced input: memory CD4+ T cells sorted from blood. Documented subset: CD45RA-negative fraction. The receptors shown here come from a woman between 25 and 40 years old in good health.

The V and J genes are TRBV6-1 and TRBJ2-1; a weak D match, TRBD2 (6 bases). CDR1 and CDR2 from the germline V gene are MNHNS and SASEGT. The CDR3 length is 13 residues. Trimming left V 7 bases short and J 6 bases short, with 13 bases between. CDR3 residues: CASTVSGANEQFF. The CDR3 DNA reads TGTGCCAGCACGGTGTCGGGAGCCAATGAGCAGTTCTTC.

This clone showed up just a few times. The J gene is TRBJ1-2, the V gene TRBV6-1, with D uncertain. The V gene lost 6 bases and the J gene lost 7 bases, with 18 bases spanning the gap. Germline CDR1 and CDR2: MNHNS and SASEGT. The CDR3 contains 14 residues. The CDR3, as DNA: TGTGCCAGCAGGGAAAGACACCCCTCGGGTGGCTACACCTTC. Its translation: CASRERHPSGGYTF.

This chain joins TRBV5-8 and TRBJ2-7, with 9 bases matching TRBD2. CDR3 length equals 16 residues. Germline V gives CDR1 SGHTS, CDR2 YDEGEE. V dropped 0 bases and J dropped 6; count of bases not matched to a gene: 10. This CDR3 is CASSLDGAGGVREQYF. The CDR3 nucleotides read TGTGCCAGCAGCTTGGATGGGGCGGGAGGGGTTCGCGAGCAGTACTTC.

The chain couples TRBV28 to TRBJ1-2; TRBD1 matches 7 bases. With V trimmed by 6 bases and J by 5 bases, 9 bases remained unmatched. Germline CDR1 reads MDHEN; CDR2 reads SYDVKM. This CDR3 has 14 residues. The CDR3 coding sequence is TGTGCCAGCAGCCCCCCGGGGACAGCATATGGCTACACCTTC. Its translation is CASSPPGTAYGYTF.

This clone was counted once. V usage is TRBV19 and J usage is TRBJ2-7; 9 bases align to TRBD1. The CDR3 sequence is 14 residues long. Germline CDR1 is LNHDA and CDR2 is SQIVND (reference sequence). V shed 3 bases, J shed 8 bases, and the junction held 8 bases outside the gene matches. The CDR3 here is CASSIGQGSLKQYF. CDR3 DNA sequence: TGTGCCAGTAGTATCGGACAGGGGTCACTCAAGCAGTACTTC.

J is TRBJ1-5 and V is TRBV12-1; whether TRBD1, the table's D call, matches the DNA was not checked. TRBV12-1 is a known pseudogene. The CDR3 sequence is 16 residues long. The DNA of the CDR3 is TGTGCCAGCAGCGCTGGGACAGGGTGCGTCAATCAGCCCCAGCATTTT. Translation gives CASSAGTGCVNQPQHF.

As concerns this clone: The sample carries other DNA sequences with the same CDR3. V usage is TRBV6-5 and J usage is TRBJ1-5; D ambiguous. CDR3 length: 14 amino acids. Germline CDR1 reads MNHEY; CDR2 reads SVGAGI. The V end was cut by 6 bases, the J end by 0 bases, with 9 bases between. The CDR3 nucleotides are TGTGCCAGCAGACCCGACAATAGCAATCAGCCCCAGCATTTT. Translating it yields CASRPDNSNQPQHF.

This clone was detected a few times. The gene calls are TRBV6-5 and TRBJ2-3, with D maybe TRBD1 (5 bases). This CDR3 comprises 13 residues. V lost 7 bases and J 1 base, leaving 9 bases between the germline ends. In germline, CDR1 is MNHEY, CDR2 SVGAGI. CDR3 in amino acids: CASTGRGTDTQYF. The CDR3 bases are TGTGCCAGCACGGGCAGGGGCACAGATACGCAGTATTTT.

This clone was picked up a small number of times. The rearrangement links TRBV6-5 to TRBJ1-1; D unresolved. The CDR3 is 13 amino acids. V lost 3 bases and J lost 3, with 8 bases in between. Germline-derived CDR1 and CDR2 are MNHEY and SVGAGI. CDR3: CASSYKRDTEAFF. In DNA, the CDR3 is TGTGCCAGCAGTTATAAGCGGGACACTGAAGCTTTCTTT.

V is TRBV28 and J is TRBJ2-7, with 8 bases that match TRBD1. This CDR3 is built from 15 residues. The germline V gene encodes CDR1 MDHEN and CDR2 SYDVKM. V was pared by 2 bases and J by 1 base, with 4 bases of the junction left unmatched. The CDR3 DNA reads TGTGCCAGCAGTTTAGACAGGGGCCATTCCTACGAGCAGTACTTC. It specifies CASSLDRGHSYEQYF.

The table lists this clone with a few counts. The CDR3: CASSIWSRDRTHQPQHF. The CDR3 DNA reads TGTGCCAGTAGTATTTGGTCCCGGGACAGGACCCATCAGCCCCAGCATTTT. V gene TRBV19 combines with J gene TRBJ1-5, with 8 bases aligning to TRBD1. The CDR3 is 17 residues long. With 3 bases clipped from V and 5 bases from J, the junction kept 12 bases outside the gene matches. The germline V gene encodes CDR1 LNHDA and CDR2 SQIVND (reference sequence).

In nucleotides, the CDR3 is TGTGCCAGCAGTGATCTAGCGGGAGAGGACAATGAGCAGTTCTTC. Its translation: CASSDLAGEDNEQFF. The V and J genes are TRBV2 and TRBJ2-1, with 10 bases lining up with TRBD2. V dropped 3 bases and J dropped 5; count of bases not matched to a gene: 4. Germline V lookup: CDR1 SNHLY, CDR2 FYNNEI. This CDR3 comprises 15 residues.

This clone occurred a few times. This chain joins TRBV20-1 and TRBJ2-7; D possibly corresponds to TRBD1 (6 bases). Germline V gene lookup returns CDR1 DFQATT and CDR2 SNEGSKA (reference sequence). The CDR3 is 11 amino acids. The CDR3 coding sequence is TGCGGACCACTAGGGGGTGGCGAGCAGTACTTC. Protein product: CGPLGGGEQYF.

The rearrangement links TRBV11-2 to TRBJ2-7; the D gene is possibly TRBD1 (6 bases). Trimming removed 0 bases from V and 7 bases from J, with 13 bases in between. This CDR3 has 14 residues. Looked up from germline, CDR1 is SGHAT and CDR2 is FQNNGV. The CDR3 coding sequence is TGTGCCAGCAGCTTAGAACTAATTACAGGGGAGCAGTACTTC. It is translated as CASSLELITGEQYF. Variable domain in full (rest from reference TRBV11-2 and TRBJ2-7): EAGVAQSPRYKIIEKRQSVAFWCNPISGHATLYWYQQILGQGPKLLIQFQNNGVVDDSQLPKDRFSAERLKGVDSTLKIQPAKLEDSAVYLCASSLELITGEQYFGPGTRLTVT.

For this clone: A read error may explain this, as a much larger clone is one base away. The same CDR3 arises from other DNA sequences in this sample as well. The chain links TRBV7-2 to TRBJ2-1, with unresolved D. This CDR3 region has 15 residues. Trimming shortened V by 1 base and J by 2 bases, and 9 bases separated the two germline ends. Germline CDR1 SGHTA, CDR2 FQGNSA. This CDR3 is CASSLGVLTYNEQFF. CDR3 DNA sequence: TGTGCCAGCAGCTTAGGGGTCCTTACCTACAATGAGCAGTTCTTC.

This chain connects TRBV5-1 to TRBJ2-3; 12 nucleotides line up with TRBD2. CDR1 is SGHRS and CDR2 is YFSETQ in the germline V gene. V shed 4 bases, J shed 2 bases, and the junction held 8 bases outside the gene matches. The CDR3 sequence is 17 residues long. The CDR3 protein is CASSHGTSGLSTDTQYF. The CDR3 DNA reads TGCGCCAGCAGCCACGGGACTAGCGGGCTCTCCACAGATACGCAGTATTTT. Using reference TRBV5-1 and TRBJ2-3 for the parts outside the CDR3, the full variable domain is KAGVTQTPRYLIKTRGQQVTLSCSPISGHRSVSWYQQTPGQGLQFLFEYFSETQRNKGNFPGRFSGRQFSNSRSEMNVSTLELGDSALYLCASSHGTSGLSTDTQYFGPGTRLTVL.

The rearrangement uses TRBV28 and TRBJ2-3; 7 bases match TRBD2. V trimming: 4 bases; J trimming: 2 bases; junction bases outside the gene matches: 12. Germline CDR1 and CDR2: MDHEN and SYDVKM. The length of the CDR3 is 17 residues. The CDR3 bases are TGTGCCAGCAGTTCTTTGGGAGGGGTTGTCTACACAGATACGCAGTATTTT. Translation gives CASSSLGGVVYTDTQYF.

V and J are TRBV5-1 and TRBJ2-2; no clear D. Per germline, CDR1 SGHRS and CDR2 YFSETQ. Deletions cut 4 bases from V and 1 base from J, with 8 bases between. The CDR3 has 14 amino acids. CDR3 sequence (DNA): TGCGCCAGCAGCGGCGACAAGAACACCGGGGAGCTGTTTTTT. This codes for CASSGDKNTGELFF.

The chain has TRBV7-2 and TRBJ1-4; no clear D. V was clipped by 4 bases and J by 8 bases, with 14 bases between them. The CDR3 extends over 14 amino acids. CDR1 is SGHTA, CDR2 FQGNSA, per germline. CDR3 nucleotides: TGTGCCAGCAGCTCCGGACTGAGCACGGAAAAACTGTTTTTT. Its protein is CASSSGLSTEKLFF.

The CDR3 region has the DNA TGTGCCAGCAGTTCTACAGGGGACAACTCCTACGAGCAGTACTTC. Translation gives CASSSTGDNSYEQYF. V gene TRBV28 combines with J gene TRBJ2-7; 7 positions agree with TRBD1. The trim removed 4 bases at V and 0 bases at J, leaving 6 bases unmatched. The CDR3 is 15 amino acids. Germline CDR1 and CDR2: MDHEN and SYDVKM.

This sequence joins TRBV4-2 and TRBJ1-5, with a tentative D call TRBD1 (6 bases). V lost 4 bases and J lost 2, with 15 bases in between. This CDR3 contains 16 residues. Germline V lookup: CDR1 LGHNA, CDR2 YNFKEQ. CDR3 sequence (DNA): TGTGCCAGCAGCCCGGGGGGGCGGGAGGGCAATCAGCCCCAGCATTTT. Protein: CASSPGGREGNQPQHF.

The chain joins TRBV28 to TRBJ2-7, with TRBD1 as a possible D gene (6 bases). Germline V gene sequence: CDR1 MDHEN, CDR2 SYDVKM. Trimming removed 4 bases at V and 3 bases at J, with 10 bases between. CDR3 size: 13 residues. This chain's CDR3 is CASSYRVNYEQYF. The CDR3 bases are TGTGCCAGCAGTTACAGGGTAAACTACGAGCAGTACTTC.

J is TRBJ2-7 and V is TRBV9, with 9 bases lining up with TRBD1. This CDR3 comprises 16 residues. Looked up from germline, CDR1 is SGDLS and CDR2 is YYNGEE. J was trimmed by 4 bases and V by 4 bases; bases with no gene match: 12. The CDR3 DNA sequence: TGTGCCAGCAGCCCCCTCATAGGACAGGGGAGGTACGAGCAGTACTTC. Translated: CASSPLIGQGRYEQYF. Full variable domain (outside the CDR3, taken from reference TRBV9 and TRBJ2-7): DSGVTQTPKHLITATGQRVTLRCSPRSGDLSVYWYQQSLDQGLQFLIQYYNGEERAKGNILERFSAQQFPDLHSELNLSSLELGDSALYFCASSPLIGQGRYEQYFGPGTRLTVT.

V and J are TRBV28 and TRBJ2-7; 8 bases are a match to TRBD2. V dropped 4 bases and J dropped 7; count of bases not matched to a gene: 15. The CDR3 runs to 16 residues. Germline lookup yields CDR1 MDHEN and CDR2 SYDVKM. This CDR3 is CASSSLGVSGRGEQYF. In DNA form, the CDR3 reads TGTGCCAGCAGTTCCCTAGGGGTCAGCGGGAGAGGGGAGCAGTACTTC.

The chain combines TRBV7-2 with TRBJ2-1; D unresolved. CDR3 length: 13 residues. Trimming shortened V by 1 base and J by 12 bases, and 13 bases separated the two germline ends. CDR1 and CDR2 from the germline V gene are SGHTA and FQGNSA. The CDR3 nucleotides are TGTGCCAGCAGCTTAGAGGTGGTTAAGGCGCAGTTCTTC. Translating gives CASSLEVVKAQFF.